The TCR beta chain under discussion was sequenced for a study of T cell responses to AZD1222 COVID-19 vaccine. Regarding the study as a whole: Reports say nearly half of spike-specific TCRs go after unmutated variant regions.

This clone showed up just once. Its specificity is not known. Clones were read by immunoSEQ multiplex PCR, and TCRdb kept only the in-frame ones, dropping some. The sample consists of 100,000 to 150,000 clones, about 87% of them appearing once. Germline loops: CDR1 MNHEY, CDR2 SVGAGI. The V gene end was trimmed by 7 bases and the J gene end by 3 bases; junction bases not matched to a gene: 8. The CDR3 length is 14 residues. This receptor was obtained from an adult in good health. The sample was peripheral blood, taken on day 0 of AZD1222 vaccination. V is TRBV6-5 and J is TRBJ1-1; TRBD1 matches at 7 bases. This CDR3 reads CASIEQGWDTEAFF. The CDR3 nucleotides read TGTGCCAGCATCGAACAGGGGTGGGACACTGAAGCTTTCTTT.